This TCR beta chain was recovered during a study of T cell responses to AZD1222 COVID-19 vaccine. On the study more broadly: Second-dose intervals near 4 or 12 weeks were combined. General observations from the study: Donors were largely white British and mainly female; clonal diversity was possibly underestimated. Every sample of the repertoires postdated the peak T cell response.

Regarding this clone: Its target is unknown. At one end, the junction sequence differs from germline, possibly due to a read error.

The data were produced by immunoSEQ multiplex PCR, yet TCRdb's version contains in-frame clones alone and is incomplete. The table includes around 200,000 clones, approximately 91% detected once. There are 12 residues in the CDR3. The germline V gene encodes CDR1 MDHEN and CDR2 SYDVKM. The sequenced sample was peripheral blood, obtained on day 0 of AZD1222 vaccination. The clonotype was recovered from an adult in good health. The chain uses TRBV28 and TRBJ2-7; TRBD2 aligns across 13 bases. The CDR3 spells CASSLTSGRVIF. In nucleotides, the CDR3 is TGTGCCAGCAGTTTAACTAGCGGGAGGGTGATCTTC. Together with reference TRBV28 and TRBJ2-7, the CDR3 gives the full variable domain: DVKVTQSSRYLVKRTGEKVFLECVQDMDHENMFWYRQDPGLGLRLIYFSYDVKMKEKGDIPEGYSVSREKKERFSLILESASTNQTSMYLCASSLTSGRVIFGPGTRLTVT.